A selection of T cell receptor beta chains follows, all from one sample in a study of shared clonotypes between healthy human individuals. Generated by immunoSEQ multiplex PCR, the TCRdb table keeps only in-frame clones and is missing some. This table holds about 680,000 clones, about three quarters found once. Sequences were obtained from memory CD4+ T cells sorted from blood. The source is a woman in her twenties or thirties in good health. The CDR3 runs from the conserved cysteine through the conserved F or W. D genes are given only for firm matches. Size is stated for part of the rows, as once, few or many counts, or as a class when the clone is expanded.

v_call: TRBV2
j_call: TRBJ1-2
clone_size: .
d_call: TRBD1
cdr3_aa: CASRRDSGYTF
cdr3_nt: TGTGCCAGCAGGAGGGACAGTGGCTACACCTTC

v_call: TRBV6-1
j_call: TRBJ2-7
clone_size: .
d_call: TRBD1
cdr3_aa: CASSERTGGAYEQYF
cdr3_nt: TGTGCCAGCAGTGAGAGGACAGGGGGCGCGTACGAGCAGTACTTC

v_call: TRBV7-2
j_call: TRBJ1-2
clone_size: .
d_call: .
cdr3_aa: CASSTYLEGPGGYTF
cdr3_nt: TGTGCCAGCAGCACCTATCTAGAGGGCCCGGGGGGCTACACCTTC

v_call: TRBV6-5
j_call: TRBJ2-6
clone_size: few
d_call: .
cdr3_aa: CASSSPGANVLTF
cdr3_nt: TGTGCCAGCAGCAGCCCCGGGGCCAACGTCCTGACTTTC

v_call: TRBV9
j_call: TRBJ1-1
clone_size: .
d_call: .
cdr3_aa: CASSVAWGSTEAFF
cdr3_nt: TGTGCCAGCAGCGTAGCGTGGGGTAGCACTGAAGCTTTCTTT

v_call: TRBV4-2
j_call: TRBJ1-1
clone_size: .
d_call: .
cdr3_aa: CASSPGMENTEAFF
cdr3_nt: TGTGCCAGCAGCCCTGGGATGGAGAACACTGAAGCTTTCTTT

v_call: TRBV5-1
j_call: TRBJ2-2
clone_size: .
d_call: .
cdr3_aa: CASSIGPTGELFF
cdr3_nt: TGCGCCAGCAGCATAGGTCCCACCGGGGAGCTGTTTTTT

v_call: TRBV4-1
j_call: TRBJ2-5
clone_size: .
d_call: .
cdr3_aa: CASSHHQGTGGGQTQYF
cdr3_nt: TGCGCCAGCAGCCACCACCAGGGGACGGGAGGAGGACAGACCCAGTACTTC

v_call: TRBV28
j_call: TRBJ1-1
clone_size: .
d_call: .
cdr3_aa: CASTQHWEGTEAFF
cdr3_nt: TGTGCCAGCACTCAACATTGGGAGGGCACTGAAGCTTTCTTT

v_call: TRBV10-3
j_call: TRBJ2-7
clone_size: few
d_call: TRBD1
cdr3_aa: CAISGGQGDVSYEQYF
cdr3_nt: TGTGCCATCAGTGGGGGACAGGGGGACGTATCCTACGAGCAGTACTTC

v_call: TRBV5-6
j_call: TRBJ2-5
clone_size: .
d_call: .
cdr3_aa: CASSRLAIARETQYF
cdr3_nt: TGTGCCAGCAGTCGCCTAGCTATCGCACGAGAGACCCAGTACTTC

v_call: TRBV18
j_call: TRBJ2-5
clone_size: .
d_call: .
cdr3_aa: CASSPPGQGKETQYF
cdr3_nt: TGTGCCAGCTCACCACCGGGGCAGGGCAAAGAGACCCAGTACTTC

v_call: TRBV11-2
j_call: TRBJ2-2
clone_size: .
d_call: TRBD2
cdr3_aa: CASSPGLAATGELFF
cdr3_nt: TGTGCCAGCAGCCCAGGACTAGCGGCAACCGGGGAGCTGTTTTTT

v_call: TRBV28
j_call: TRBJ2-7
clone_size: .
d_call: TRBD2
cdr3_aa: CASKQAGVGEQYF
cdr3_nt: TGTGCCAGCAAACAAGCGGGAGTGGGTGAGCAGTACTTC

v_call: TRBV2
j_call: TRBJ1-1
clone_size: .
d_call: .
cdr3_aa: CASRIMGGPEAFF
cdr3_nt: TGTGCCAGCAGGATTATGGGGGGGCCTGAAGCTTTCTTT

v_call: TRBV5-1
j_call: TRBJ2-7
clone_size: few
d_call: .
cdr3_aa: CASTKVSYEQYF
cdr3_nt: TGCGCCAGCACCAAGGTGTCCTACGAGCAGTACTTC

v_call: TRBV5-4
j_call: TRBJ2-1
clone_size: .
d_call: .
cdr3_aa: CASSFRGGLNEQFF
cdr3_nt: TGTGCCAGCAGCTTCCGTGGGGGGCTCAATGAGCAGTTCTTC

v_call: TRBV2
j_call: TRBJ2-7
clone_size: few
d_call: TRBD2
cdr3_aa: CASRGILAGASYEQYF
cdr3_nt: TGTGCCAGCAGGGGAATACTAGCGGGAGCCTCCTACGAGCAGTACTTC

v_call: TRBV7-8
j_call: TRBJ2-7
clone_size: .
d_call: .
cdr3_aa: CASTPRARLYEQYF
cdr3_nt: TGTGCCAGCACCCCAAGGGCCCGATTATACGAGCAGTACTTC

v_call: TRBV6-1
j_call: TRBJ1-5
clone_size: few
d_call: .
cdr3_aa: CASSQETQGPQHF
cdr3_nt: TGTGCCAGCAGTCAGGAGACCCAAGGGCCCCAGCATTTT

v_call: TRBV29-1
j_call: TRBJ2-3
clone_size: .
d_call: TRBD2
cdr3_aa: CSVDLIGRAWDTQYF
cdr3_nt: TGCAGCGTTGACCTTATCGGGAGGGCGTGGGATACGCAGTATTTT

v_call: TRBV14
j_call: TRBJ2-1
clone_size: .
d_call: TRBD2
cdr3_aa: CASGTRRLSEQFF
cdr3_nt: TGTGCCAGCGGGACTAGACGGCTCAGTGAGCAGTTCTTC

v_call: TRBV6-1
j_call: TRBJ2-7
clone_size: .
d_call: .
cdr3_aa: CAGSRDGTYEQYF
cdr3_nt: TGTGCCGGAAGCCGGGACGGGACCTACGAGCAGTACTTC

v_call: TRBV7-9
j_call: TRBJ1-4
clone_size: .
d_call: .
cdr3_aa: CASSIYSEPEKLFF
cdr3_nt: TGTGCCAGCAGCATATATTCGGAACCTGAAAAACTGTTTTTT

v_call: TRBV6-1
j_call: TRBJ1-2
clone_size: .
d_call: .
cdr3_aa: CASSTGTNANYGYTF
cdr3_nt: TGTGCCAGCAGCACCGGGACAAACGCTAACTATGGCTACACCTTC

v_call: TRBV25-1
j_call: TRBJ2-5
clone_size: .
d_call: .
cdr3_aa: CASSEWRDSAQYF
cdr3_nt: TGTGCCAGCAGTGAATGGAGGGACTCGGCCCAGTACTTC

v_call: TRBV7-2
j_call: TRBJ1-2
clone_size: .
d_call: TRBD1
cdr3_aa: CASSSRRTGGYTF
cdr3_nt: TGTGCCAGCAGCTCACGTAGGACAGGTGGCTACACCTTC

v_call: TRBV5-4
j_call: TRBJ2-7
clone_size: .
d_call: TRBD1
cdr3_aa: CASSLGVDRGGPGSEQYF
cdr3_nt: TGTGCCAGCAGCTTGGGGGTAGACAGAGGGGGCCCCGGGTCCGAGCAGTACTTC

v_call: TRBV6-5
j_call: TRBJ1-3
clone_size: .
d_call: .
cdr3_aa: CASSWGLSGNTIYF
cdr3_nt: TGTGCCAGCAGCTGGGGCCTCTCTGGAAACACCATATATTTT

v_call: TRBV11-2
j_call: TRBJ1-3
clone_size: few
d_call: TRBD1
cdr3_aa: CASSLDGTGVGTIYF
cdr3_nt: TGTGCCAGCAGCTTAGATGGGACAGGGGTTGGCACCATATATTTT

v_call: TRBV6-1
j_call: TRBJ2-3
clone_size: .
d_call: TRBD1
cdr3_aa: CASRRDRASDTQYF
cdr3_nt: TGTGCCAGCAGACGGGACAGGGCGTCAGATACGCAGTATTTT

v_call: TRBV6-5
j_call: TRBJ2-1
clone_size: .
d_call: .
cdr3_aa: CASSYSRYEQFF
cdr3_nt: TGTGCCAGCAGTTACTCGCGTTATGAGCAGTTCTTC

v_call: TRBV27
j_call: TRBJ2-3
clone_size: .
d_call: TRBD2
cdr3_aa: CASSRLAGADTQYF
cdr3_nt: TGTGCCAGCAGCCGCCTAGCGGGAGCAGATACGCAGTATTTT

v_call: TRBV29-1
j_call: TRBJ2-2
clone_size: .
d_call: .
cdr3_aa: CSVATLWGSDTGELFF
cdr3_nt: TGCAGCGTTGCCACCCTTTGGGGCTCGGACACCGGGGAGCTGTTTTTT

v_call: TRBV19
j_call: TRBJ2-7
clone_size: .
d_call: TRBD1
cdr3_aa: CASSIEPGGPTYEQYF
cdr3_nt: TGTGCCAGTAGTATAGAACCAGGGGGCCCTACCTACGAGCAGTACTTC

v_call: TRBV7-2
j_call: TRBJ2-5
clone_size: .
d_call: .
cdr3_aa: CASSGVGHIRETQYF
cdr3_nt: TGTGCCAGCAGCGGTGTAGGACACATAAGGGAGACCCAGTACTTC

v_call: TRBV1
j_call: TRBJ2-7
clone_size: .
d_call: .
cdr3_aa: CTSSQDFNSYEQYF
cdr3_nt: TGCACCAGCAGCCAAGATTTTAACAGCTACGAGCAGTACTTC

v_call: TRBV5-1
j_call: TRBJ1-6
clone_size: .
d_call: TRBD1
cdr3_aa: CASSFGQENSPLHF
cdr3_nt: TGCGCCAGCAGCTTCGGACAGGAAAATTCACCCCTCCACTTT

v_call: TRBV15
j_call: TRBJ2-3
clone_size: .
d_call: .
cdr3_aa: CATSRDVDTQYF
cdr3_nt: TGTGCCACCAGCAGAGATGTAGATACGCAGTATTTT

v_call: TRBV28
j_call: TRBJ1-5
clone_size: .
d_call: .
cdr3_aa: CASQFPPGLGGYSNQPQHF
cdr3_nt: TGTGCCAGCCAATTTCCACCCGGGTTAGGGGGATATAGCAATCAGCCCCAGCATTTT

v_call: TRBV5-1
j_call: TRBJ1-1
clone_size: few
d_call: .
cdr3_aa: CASSLGQGADTEAFF
cdr3_nt: TGCGCCAGCAGCTTGGGCCAGGGAGCGGACACTGAAGCTTTCTTT

v_call: TRBV15
j_call: TRBJ1-1
clone_size: once
d_call: .
cdr3_aa: CATSRDVSRIGPEAFF
cdr3_nt: TGTGCCACCAGCAGAGATGTGTCCAGGATAGGTCCTGAAGCTTTCTTT

v_call: TRBV4-2
j_call: TRBJ1-2
clone_size: .
d_call: .
cdr3_aa: CASSQDSGLGYTF
cdr3_nt: TGTGCCAGCAGCCAAGATAGCGGGCTGGGCTACACCTTC

v_call: TRBV19
j_call: TRBJ2-1
clone_size: few
d_call: TRBD2
cdr3_aa: CASRTSGRTNEQFF
cdr3_nt: TGTGCCAGCCGGACTAGCGGGAGGACCAATGAGCAGTTCTTC

v_call: TRBV5-1
j_call: TRBJ2-1
clone_size: .
d_call: TRBD2
cdr3_aa: CASSLTSGRRYEQFF
cdr3_nt: TGCGCCAGCAGCCTGACTAGCGGGAGACGTTATGAGCAGTTCTTC

v_call: TRBV2
j_call: TRBJ2-7
clone_size: few
d_call: .
cdr3_aa: CASSETDEQYF
cdr3_nt: TGTGCCAGCAGTGAGACAGACGAGCAGTACTTC

v_call: TRBV27
j_call: TRBJ1-1
clone_size: .
d_call: TRBD1
cdr3_aa: CASSTGTGGPEAFF
cdr3_nt: TGTGCCAGCAGTACCGGGACAGGGGGGCCTGAAGCTTTCTTT

v_call: TRBV5-1
j_call: TRBJ2-1
clone_size: .
d_call: TRBD2
cdr3_aa: CASSSLADNEQFF
cdr3_nt: TGCGCCAGCAGTTCACTAGCGGACAATGAGCAGTTCTTC

v_call: TRBV10-1
j_call: TRBJ2-3
clone_size: once
d_call: .
cdr3_aa: CASSEHGGSTDTQYF
cdr3_nt: TGCGCCAGCAGTGAGCATGGCGGTAGCACAGATACGCAGTATTTT

v_call: TRBV4-2
j_call: TRBJ2-7
clone_size: .
d_call: .
cdr3_aa: CASSPPGHIYEQYF
cdr3_nt: TGTGCCAGCAGCCCCCCCGGACACATCTACGAGCAGTACTTC

v_call: TRBV5-1
j_call: TRBJ2-7
clone_size: .
d_call: TRBD2
cdr3_aa: CASSFSPAGLAADEQYF
cdr3_nt: TGCGCCAGCAGCTTCTCCCCCGCGGGACTAGCGGCGGACGAGCAGTACTTC